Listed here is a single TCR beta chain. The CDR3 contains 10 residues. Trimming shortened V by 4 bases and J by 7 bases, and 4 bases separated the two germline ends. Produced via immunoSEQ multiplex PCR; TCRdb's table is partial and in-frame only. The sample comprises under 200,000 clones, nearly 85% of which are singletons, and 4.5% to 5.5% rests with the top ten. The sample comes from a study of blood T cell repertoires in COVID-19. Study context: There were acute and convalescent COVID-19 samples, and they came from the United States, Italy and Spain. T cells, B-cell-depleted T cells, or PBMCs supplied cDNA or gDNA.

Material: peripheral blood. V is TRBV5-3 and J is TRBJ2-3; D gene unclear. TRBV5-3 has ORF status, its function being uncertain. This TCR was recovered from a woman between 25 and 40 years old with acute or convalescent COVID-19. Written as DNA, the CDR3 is TGTGCCAGAAGCGCGTATACGCAGTATTTT. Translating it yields CARSAYTQYF.